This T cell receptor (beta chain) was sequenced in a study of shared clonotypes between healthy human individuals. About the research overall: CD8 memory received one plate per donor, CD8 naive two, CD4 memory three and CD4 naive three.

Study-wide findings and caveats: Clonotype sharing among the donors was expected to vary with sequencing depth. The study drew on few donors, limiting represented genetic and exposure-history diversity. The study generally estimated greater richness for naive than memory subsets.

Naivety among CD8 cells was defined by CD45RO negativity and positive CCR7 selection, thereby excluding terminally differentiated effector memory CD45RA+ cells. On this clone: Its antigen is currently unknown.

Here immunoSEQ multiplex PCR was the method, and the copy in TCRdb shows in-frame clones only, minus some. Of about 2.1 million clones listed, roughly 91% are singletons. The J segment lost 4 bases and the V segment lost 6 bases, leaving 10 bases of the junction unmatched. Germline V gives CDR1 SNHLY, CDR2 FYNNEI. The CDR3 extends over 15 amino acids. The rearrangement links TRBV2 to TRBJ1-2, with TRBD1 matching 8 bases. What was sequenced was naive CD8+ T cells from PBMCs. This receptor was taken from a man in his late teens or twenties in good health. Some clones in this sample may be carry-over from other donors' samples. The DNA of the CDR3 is TGTGCCAGCAGGGAACCGGGACAGGTCCTCTATGGCTACACCTTC. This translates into CASREPGQVLYGYTF.